Detailed here is one T cell receptor beta chain. What this receptor recognizes is not known. It has no much larger one-base neighbor in the sample; base qualities were not kept. Libraries were constructed by the immunoSEQ multiplex PCR assay. What TCRdb holds here is the immuneACCESS table cut down to in-frame rearrangements. Part of the clones is not present; checked against another copy, under half of the missing clones reflect an unresolved V gene, and the others are unexplained. The sample records about 41,000 clones, roughly nine tenths of which are singletons. 0.55% to 0.7% of the sample is taken by the ten largest. The data are from a study of T cell changes during pregnancy in multiple sclerosis (dated by TCRdb to the late 2010s). In terms of the full investigation: The study examined how the T cell repertoire changed over the course of pregnancy in women with multiple sclerosis.

The CDR3 spans 16 residues, from the cysteine through the phenylalanine. CDR3 DNA is the only sequence kept; it has 48 bases, read in frame from the first base. Reading the germline V gene gives CDR1 ENHRY and CDR2 SYGVKD. Deletion took 0 bases off V and 0 bases off J, with a span of 10 bases between the germline ends. The TCR comes from a female donor with multiple sclerosis, enrolled in a pregnancy study. Sequences were derived from CD4+ T cells from peripheral blood mononuclear cells, sampled in the first trimester of pregnancy. The receptor chain draws on TRBV10-3 and TRBJ2-3; perhaps TRBD2 is the D gene, with 5 bases matching. The CDR3 amino acid sequence is: CAISESSGSSTDTQYF. The DNA reads as follows: TGTGCCATCAGTGAGTCGAGCGGTTCTAGCACAGATACGCAGTATTTT.